This paragraph covers one TCR beta chain sequence. The CDR3 is made up of 13 amino acids. V dropped 5 bases and J dropped 1 base, with 10 bases sitting between them. Germline values: CDR1 SGHRS, CDR2 YFSETQ. The study assigned cohorts using participant-reported clinical history. This record belongs to a study of blood T cell repertoires in COVID-19. The overall study: PBMCs, B-cell-depleted T cells, or T cells were the source of the cDNA or gDNA that made up the material.

Profiling relied on immunoSEQ multiplex PCR, and the TCRdb table lists in-frame clones only, not all of them. The sample includes about 140,000 clones, around four fifths of them seen just once. This TCR derives from a woman aged 40 to 50 who had recovered from COVID-19. The sequenced sample was PBMCs or T cells enriched from blood (not recorded which). V usage is TRBV5-1 and J usage is TRBJ2-7; D unresolved. The CDR3 spells CASSSGRSYEQYF. CDR3 nucleotides: TGCGCCAGCAGTTCAGGTCGATCCTACGAGCAGTACTTC.